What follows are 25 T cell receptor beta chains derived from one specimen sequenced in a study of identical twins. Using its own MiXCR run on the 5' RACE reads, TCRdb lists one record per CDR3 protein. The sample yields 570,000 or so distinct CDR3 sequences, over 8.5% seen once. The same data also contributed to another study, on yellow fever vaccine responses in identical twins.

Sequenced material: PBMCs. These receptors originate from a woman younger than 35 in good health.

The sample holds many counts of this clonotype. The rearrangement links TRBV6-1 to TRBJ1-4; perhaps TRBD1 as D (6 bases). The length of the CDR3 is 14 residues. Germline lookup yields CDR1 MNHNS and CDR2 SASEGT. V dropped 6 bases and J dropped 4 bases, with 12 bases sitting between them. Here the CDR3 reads CASRRTAINEKLFF. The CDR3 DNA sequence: TGTGCCAGCAGAAGGACAGCGATTAATGAAAAACTGTTTTTT.

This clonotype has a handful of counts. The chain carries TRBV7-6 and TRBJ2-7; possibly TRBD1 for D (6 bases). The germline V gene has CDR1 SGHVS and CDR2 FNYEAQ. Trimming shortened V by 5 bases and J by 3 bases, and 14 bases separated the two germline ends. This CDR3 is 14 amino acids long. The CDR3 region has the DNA TGTGCCAGCAGCCCGACAGACAGGAACTACGAGCAGTACTTC. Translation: CASSPTDRNYEQYF.

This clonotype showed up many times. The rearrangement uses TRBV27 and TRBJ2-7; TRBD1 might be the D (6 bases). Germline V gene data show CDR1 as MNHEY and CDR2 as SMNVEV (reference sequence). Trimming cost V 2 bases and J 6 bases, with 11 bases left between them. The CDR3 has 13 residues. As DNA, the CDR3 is TGTGCCAGCAGTTTAGCCCACAGGGTCGAGCAGTACTTC. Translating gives CASSLAHRVEQYF.

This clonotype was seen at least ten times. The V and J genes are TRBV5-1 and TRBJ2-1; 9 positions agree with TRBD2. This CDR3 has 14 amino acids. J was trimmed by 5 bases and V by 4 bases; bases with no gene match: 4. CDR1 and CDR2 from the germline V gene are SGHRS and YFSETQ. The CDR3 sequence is CASSPASGDNEQFF. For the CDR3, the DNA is TGCGCCAGCAGCCCTGCTAGCGGGGACAATGAGCAGTTCTTC.

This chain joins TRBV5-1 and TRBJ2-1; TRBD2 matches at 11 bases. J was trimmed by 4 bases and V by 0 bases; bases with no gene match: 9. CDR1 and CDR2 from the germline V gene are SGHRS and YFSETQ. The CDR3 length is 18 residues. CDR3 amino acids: CASSLDWLAGGGYNEQFF. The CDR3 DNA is TGCGCCAGCAGCTTGGATTGGCTAGCGGGGGGCGGGTACAATGAGCAGTTCTTC.

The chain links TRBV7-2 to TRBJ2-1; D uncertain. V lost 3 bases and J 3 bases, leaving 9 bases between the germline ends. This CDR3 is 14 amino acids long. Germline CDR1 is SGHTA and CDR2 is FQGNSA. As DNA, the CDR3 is TGTGCCAGCAGCTTCAAAGGTAACTACAATGAGCAGTTCTTC. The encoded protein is CASSFKGNYNEQFF.

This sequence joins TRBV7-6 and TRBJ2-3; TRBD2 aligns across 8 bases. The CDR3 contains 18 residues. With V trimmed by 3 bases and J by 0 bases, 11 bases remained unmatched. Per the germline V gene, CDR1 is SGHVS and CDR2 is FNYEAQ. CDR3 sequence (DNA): TGTGCCAGCAGCTTTGGTCTAGCGGGTACTTCTAGCACAGATACGCAGTATTTT. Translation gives CASSFGLAGTSSTDTQYF.

The CDR3 reads CASSQGTGSYNEQFF. For the CDR3, the DNA is TGTGCCAGCAGCCAAGGGACAGGGTCCTACAATGAGCAGTTCTTC. The chain carries TRBV14 and TRBJ2-1; 8 bases are shared with TRBD1. This CDR3 is built from 15 residues. J was trimmed by 1 base and V by 1 base; bases with no gene match: 0. Germline assignment: CDR1 SGHDN and CDR2 FVKESK.

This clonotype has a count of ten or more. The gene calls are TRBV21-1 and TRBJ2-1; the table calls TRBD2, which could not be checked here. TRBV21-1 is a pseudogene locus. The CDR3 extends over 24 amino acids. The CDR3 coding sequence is TGTGCCAGCAGCACATTGTATATCGGGACCTACGGGACTAGCGGGAGGAGCTCCTACAATGAGCAGTTCTTC. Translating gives CASSTLYIGTYGTSGRSSYNEQFF.

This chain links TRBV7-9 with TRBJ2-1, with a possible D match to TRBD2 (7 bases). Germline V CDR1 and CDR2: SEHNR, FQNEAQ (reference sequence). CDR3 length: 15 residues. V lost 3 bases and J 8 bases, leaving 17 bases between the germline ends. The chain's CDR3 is CASSFYGGASDEQFF. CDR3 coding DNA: TGTGCCAGCAGCTTTTATGGGGGGGCCAGCGATGAGCAGTTCTTC.

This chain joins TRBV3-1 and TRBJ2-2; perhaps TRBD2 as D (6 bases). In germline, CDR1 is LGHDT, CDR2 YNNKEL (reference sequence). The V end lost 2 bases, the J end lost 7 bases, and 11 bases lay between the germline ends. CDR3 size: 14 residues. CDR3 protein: CASSQLEGGGELFF. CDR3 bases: TGTGCCAGCAGCCAACTGGAGGGAGGCGGGGAGCTGTTTTTT.

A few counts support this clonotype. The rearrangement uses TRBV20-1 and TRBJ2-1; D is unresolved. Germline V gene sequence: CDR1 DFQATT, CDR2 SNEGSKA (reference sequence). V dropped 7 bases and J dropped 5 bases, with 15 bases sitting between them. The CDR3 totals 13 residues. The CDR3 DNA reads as TGCAGTGGGGCAGAGGTCTGGAACAATGAGCAGTTCTTC. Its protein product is CSGAEVWNNEQFF.

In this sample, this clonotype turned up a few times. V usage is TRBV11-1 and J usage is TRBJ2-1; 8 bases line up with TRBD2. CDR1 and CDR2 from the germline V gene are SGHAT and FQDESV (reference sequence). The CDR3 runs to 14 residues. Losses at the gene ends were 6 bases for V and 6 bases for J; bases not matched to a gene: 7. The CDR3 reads CASRTRAGANEQFF. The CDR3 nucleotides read TGTGCCAGCAGGACAAGAGCGGGAGCCAATGAGCAGTTCTTC.

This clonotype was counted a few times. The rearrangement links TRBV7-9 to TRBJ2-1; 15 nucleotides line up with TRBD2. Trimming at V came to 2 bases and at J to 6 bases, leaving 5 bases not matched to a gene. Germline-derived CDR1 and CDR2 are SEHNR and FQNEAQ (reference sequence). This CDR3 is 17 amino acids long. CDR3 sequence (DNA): TGTGCCAGCAGCTTACCCGGGACTAGCGGGAGGAGCAATGAGCAGTTCTTC. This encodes CASSLPGTSGRSNEQFF.

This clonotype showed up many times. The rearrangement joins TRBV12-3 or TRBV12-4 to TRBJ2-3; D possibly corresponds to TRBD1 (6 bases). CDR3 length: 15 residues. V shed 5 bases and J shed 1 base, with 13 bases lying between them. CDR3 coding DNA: TGTGCCAGCAGTACTCAGGGGCAAGGCACAGATACGCAGTATTTT. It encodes CASSTQGQGTDTQYF.

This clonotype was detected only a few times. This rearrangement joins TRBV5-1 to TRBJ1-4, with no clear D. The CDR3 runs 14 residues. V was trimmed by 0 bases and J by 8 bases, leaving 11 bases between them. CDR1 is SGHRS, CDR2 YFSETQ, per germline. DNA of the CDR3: TGCGCCAGCAGCTTGGGGAATTCAGACGAAAAACTGTTTTTT. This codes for CASSLGNSDEKLFF.

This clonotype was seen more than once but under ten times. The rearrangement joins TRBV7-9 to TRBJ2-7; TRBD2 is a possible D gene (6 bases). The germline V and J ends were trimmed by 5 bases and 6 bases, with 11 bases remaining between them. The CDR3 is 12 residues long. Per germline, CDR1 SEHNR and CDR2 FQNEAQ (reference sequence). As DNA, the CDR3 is TGTGCCAGCAGCCTGGACTACCCCGAGCAGTACTTC. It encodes CASSLDYPEQYF.

The CDR3 DNA reads as TGCAGCGTTGATGTCACCGAAACTGGGGCCAACGTCCTGACTTTC. Translation: CSVDVTETGANVLTF. The V gene is TRBV29-1, the J gene TRBJ2-6; D gene ambiguous. Trimming cost V 3 bases and J 2 bases, with 11 bases left between them. The CDR3 contains 15 residues. Germline V gives CDR1 SQVTM, CDR2 ANQGSEA.

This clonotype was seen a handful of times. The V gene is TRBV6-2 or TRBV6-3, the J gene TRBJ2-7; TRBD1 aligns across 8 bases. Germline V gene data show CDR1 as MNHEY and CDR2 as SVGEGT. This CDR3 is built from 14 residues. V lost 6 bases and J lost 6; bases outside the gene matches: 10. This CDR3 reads CASSPRTGNREQYF. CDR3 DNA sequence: TGTGCCAGCAGCCCTCGGACAGGGAACCGCGAGCAGTACTTC.

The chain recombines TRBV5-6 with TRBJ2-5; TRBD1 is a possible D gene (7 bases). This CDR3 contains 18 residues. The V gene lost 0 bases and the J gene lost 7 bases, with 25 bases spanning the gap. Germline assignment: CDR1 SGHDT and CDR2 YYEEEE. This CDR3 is CASSLDFVAEGARGTQYF. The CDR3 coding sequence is TGTGCCAGCAGCTTGGATTTTGTGGCGGAGGGGGCGCGGGGGACCCAGTACTTC.

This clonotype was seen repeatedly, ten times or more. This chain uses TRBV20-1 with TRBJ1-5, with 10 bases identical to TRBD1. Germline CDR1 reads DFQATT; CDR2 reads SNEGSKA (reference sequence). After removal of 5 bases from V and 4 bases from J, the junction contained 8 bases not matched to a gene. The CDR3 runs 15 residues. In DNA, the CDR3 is TGCAGTGCTGAGGAAAGGACAGGGGGAAATCAGCCCCAGCATTTT. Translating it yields CSAEERTGGNQPQHF.

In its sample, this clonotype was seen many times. The CDR3 spells CASSPGTSPPIQYF. CDR3 DNA sequence: TGTGCCAGCAGCCCCGGGACAAGCCCTCCTATTCAGTACTTC. The chain carries TRBV5-5 and TRBJ2-4; maybe TRBD1 (6 bases). The length of the CDR3 is 14 residues. The germline CDR1 and CDR2 sequences are SGHKS and YYEKEE (reference sequence). V dropped 4 bases and J dropped 10 bases, with 18 bases sitting between them.

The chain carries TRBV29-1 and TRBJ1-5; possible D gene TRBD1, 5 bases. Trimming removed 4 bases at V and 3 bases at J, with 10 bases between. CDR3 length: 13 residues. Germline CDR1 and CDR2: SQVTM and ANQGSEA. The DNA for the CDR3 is TGCAGCGTTGCCCCAGGGACCAATCAGCCCCAGCATTTT. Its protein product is CSVAPGTNQPQHF. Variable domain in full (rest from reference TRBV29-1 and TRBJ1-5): SAVISQKPSRDICQRGTSLTIQCQVDSQVTMMFWYRQQPGQSLTLIATANQGSEATYESGFVIDKFPISRPNLTFSTLTVSNMSPEDSSIYLCSVAPGTNQPQHFGDGTRLSIL.

The CDR3 sequence is CASRRGASTNEKLFF. The CDR3 nucleotides read TGTGCCAGCAGAAGGGGCGCCTCAACTAATGAAAAACTGTTTTTT. This sequence joins TRBV28 and TRBJ1-4; D possibly corresponds to TRBD1 (5 bases). CDR1 and CDR2 (germline): MDHEN, SYDVKM. V lost 6 bases, J lost 0 bases, and 11 bases lay in between. The CDR3 has 15 residues.

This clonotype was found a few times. The CDR3 reads CASSKIPKWTGGSYEQYF. DNA of the CDR3: TGTGCCAGCAGCAAAATCCCAAAGTGGACAGGGGGCTCCTACGAGCAGTACTTC. The V gene is TRBV12-3 or TRBV12-4, the J gene TRBJ2-7, with 10 bases that match TRBD1. The CDR3 runs to 18 residues. V trimming: 6 bases; J trimming: 0 bases; junction bases outside the gene matches: 14.